This T cell receptor (beta chain) came from a study of patients and donors after allogeneic stem cell transplantation. MiXCR, applied by TCRdb to the RT-PCR reads, yields one record per CDR3 protein. The data contain 400,000 to 450,000 distinct CDR3 sequences, 15% to 20% of them seen just once; the ten biggest clones take up 7% to 7.5%. CDR1 is MNHNS and CDR2 is SASEGT in the germline V gene. This CDR3 is built from 15 residues. V was shortened by 3 bases and J by 6 bases, with 15 bases between the two germline ends. The TCR comes from a human donor who was either an allogeneic HSCT recipient or a stem cell or donor lymphocyte infusion donor (not recorded which). It is not recorded whose cells these are; they may come from a transplant donor. This rearrangement joins TRBV6-1 to TRBJ2-1; weak D call: TRBD1 (7 bases). Sequenced material: blood, either unsorted or a sorted T cell fraction (not recorded which). As DNA, the CDR3 is TGTGCCAGCAGTGATCGAGCAGGGGGAGGCAATGAGCAGTTCTTC. Residues: CASSDRAGGGNEQFF.